Following are 3 T cell receptor beta chains from one sample sequenced in a study of blood T cell repertoires in COVID-19. Clones were read by immunoSEQ multiplex PCR, and TCRdb kept only the in-frame ones, dropping some. This table has 68,000 or so clones, 86% appearing once. Sample: peripheral blood. The receptors were gathered from a middle-aged man with acute or convalescent COVID-19.

J is TRBJ1-3 and V is TRBV18; D might be TRBD1 (5 bases). The V end lost 3 bases, the J end lost 0 bases, and 9 bases lay between the germline ends. The CDR3 consists of 15 residues. The germline gives CDR1 KGHSH, CDR2 LQKENI. The CDR3 bases are TGTGCCAGCTCACCCAGGGAAACCTCTGGAAACACCATATATTTT. It yields the protein CASSPRETSGNTIYF.

V and J are TRBV7-3 and TRBJ2-3, with TRBD1 matching over 8 bases. This CDR3 comprises 16 residues. Germline V CDR1 and CDR2: SGHTA, FQGTGA. V lost 5 bases, J lost 6 bases, and 13 bases stayed unmatched. The CDR3 here is CASSPHPGQVGDTQYF. DNA of the CDR3: TGTGCCAGCAGCCCGCACCCGGGACAGGTCGGGGATACGCAGTATTTT.

The rearrangement uses TRBV15 and TRBJ2-7, with 8 bases aligning to TRBD2. This CDR3 is 15 amino acids long. Trimming at V came to 4 bases and at J to 5 bases, leaving 10 bases not matched to a gene. CDR1 LNHNV and CDR2 YYDKDF come from the germline V gene (reference sequence). CDR3 DNA sequence: TGTGCCACCAGCACCACCCGGGGGGGCAGGGACGAGCAGTACTTC. It yields the protein CATSTTRGGRDEQYF.